The entry below gives a single T cell receptor beta chain sequence along with its context. CDR3 length: 13 residues. Per the germline V gene, CDR1 is MNHEY and CDR2 is SMNVEV (reference sequence). Trimming pared 3 bases from V and 3 bases from J, leaving 9 bases between. Assay used: immunoSEQ multiplex PCR; TCRdb lists only in-frame clones, some missing. In the table there are 15,000 to 20,000 clones, 65% to 75% of which are singletons. The data belong to a study of sequential checkpoint blockade in melanoma. Study-wide context: Patients were randomized 1:1 to nivolumab-then-ipilimumab or ipilimumab-then-nivolumab first-line.

Treatment of the sample: randomized to nivolumab then ipilimumab (arm A) or the reverse (arm B). Patients had received no earlier DNA-damaging chemotherapy. PBMC sorting kept live CD3+CD8+ cells without CD19 or CD56. Sequenced here: CD8+ T cells sorted from blood (inferred from file names), sampled from a patient given nivolumab and ipilimumab in sequence. The chain uses TRBV27 and TRBJ2-7; D is possibly TRBD1 (6 bases). This receptor was obtained from a human donor with melanoma. The CDR3 is CASSFGQSYEQYF. The DNA for the CDR3 is TGTGCCAGCAGTTTCGGACAGAGCTACGAGCAGTACTTC.